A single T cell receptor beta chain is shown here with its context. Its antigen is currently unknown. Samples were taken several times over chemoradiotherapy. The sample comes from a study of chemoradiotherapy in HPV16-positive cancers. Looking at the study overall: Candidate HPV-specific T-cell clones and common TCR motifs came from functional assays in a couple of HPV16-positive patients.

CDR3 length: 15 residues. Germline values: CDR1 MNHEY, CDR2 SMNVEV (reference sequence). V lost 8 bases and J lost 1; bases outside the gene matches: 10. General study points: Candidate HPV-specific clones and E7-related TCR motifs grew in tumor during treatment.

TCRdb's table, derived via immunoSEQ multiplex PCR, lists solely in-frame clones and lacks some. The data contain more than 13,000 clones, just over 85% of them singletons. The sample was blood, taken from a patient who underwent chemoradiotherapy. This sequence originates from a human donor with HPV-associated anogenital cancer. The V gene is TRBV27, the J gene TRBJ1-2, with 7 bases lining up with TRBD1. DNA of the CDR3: TGTGCCAGCTCTCCTCAGGGGGGGAGTAACTATGGCTACACCTTC. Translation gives CASSPQGGSNYGYTF.